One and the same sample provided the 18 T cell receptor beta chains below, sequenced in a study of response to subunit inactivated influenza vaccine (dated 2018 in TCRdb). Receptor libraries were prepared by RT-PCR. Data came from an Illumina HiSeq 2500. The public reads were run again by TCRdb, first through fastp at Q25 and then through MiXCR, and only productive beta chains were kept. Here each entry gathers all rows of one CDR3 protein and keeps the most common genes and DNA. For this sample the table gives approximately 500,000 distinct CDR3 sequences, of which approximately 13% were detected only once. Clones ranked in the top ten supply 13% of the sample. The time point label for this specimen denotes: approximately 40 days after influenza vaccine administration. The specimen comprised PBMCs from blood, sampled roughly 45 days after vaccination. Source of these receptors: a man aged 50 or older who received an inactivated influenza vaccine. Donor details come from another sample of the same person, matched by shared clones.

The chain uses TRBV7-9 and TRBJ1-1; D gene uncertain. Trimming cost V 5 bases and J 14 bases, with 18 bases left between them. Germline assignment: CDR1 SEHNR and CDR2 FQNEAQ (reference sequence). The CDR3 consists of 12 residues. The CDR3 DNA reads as TGTGCCAGCAGCGAACAAGGCCGTAGCGTATTCTTT. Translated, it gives CASSEQGRSVFF.

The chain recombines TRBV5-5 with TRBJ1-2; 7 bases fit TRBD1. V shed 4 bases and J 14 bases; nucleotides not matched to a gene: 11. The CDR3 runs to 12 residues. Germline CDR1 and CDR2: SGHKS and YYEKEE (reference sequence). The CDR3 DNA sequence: TGTGCCAGCAGCCAGGGACAGCAGAGCGGAACCTTC. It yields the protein CASSQGQQSGTF.

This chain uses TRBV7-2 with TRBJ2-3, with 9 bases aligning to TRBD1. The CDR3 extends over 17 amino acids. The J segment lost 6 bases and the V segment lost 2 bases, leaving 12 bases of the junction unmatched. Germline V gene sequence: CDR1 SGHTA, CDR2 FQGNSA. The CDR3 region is CASSLSQGQGFWDTQYF. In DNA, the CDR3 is TGTGCCAGCAGCTTATCACAGGGACAGGGCTTTTGGGATACGCAGTATTTT.

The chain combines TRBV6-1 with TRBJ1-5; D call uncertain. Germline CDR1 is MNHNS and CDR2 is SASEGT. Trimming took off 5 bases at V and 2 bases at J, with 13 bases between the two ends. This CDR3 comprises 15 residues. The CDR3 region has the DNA TGTGCCAGCAGTCCCGTGCGTGGTGGCAATCAGCCCCAGCATTTT. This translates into CASSPVRGGNQPQHF.

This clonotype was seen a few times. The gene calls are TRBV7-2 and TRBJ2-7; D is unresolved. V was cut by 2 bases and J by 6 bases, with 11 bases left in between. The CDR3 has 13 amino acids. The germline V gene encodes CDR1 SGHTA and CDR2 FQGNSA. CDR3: CASSLFILSEQYF. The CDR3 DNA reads TGTGCCAGCAGCTTATTCATCCTTTCCGAGCAGTACTTC.

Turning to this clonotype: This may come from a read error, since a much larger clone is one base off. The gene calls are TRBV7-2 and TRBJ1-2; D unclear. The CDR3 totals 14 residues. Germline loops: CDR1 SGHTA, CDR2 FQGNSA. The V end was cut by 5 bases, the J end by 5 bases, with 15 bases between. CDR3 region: CASSPSYGSYGYTF. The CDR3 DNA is TGTGCCAGCAGCCCTTCCTACGGCTCATATGGCTACACCTTC.

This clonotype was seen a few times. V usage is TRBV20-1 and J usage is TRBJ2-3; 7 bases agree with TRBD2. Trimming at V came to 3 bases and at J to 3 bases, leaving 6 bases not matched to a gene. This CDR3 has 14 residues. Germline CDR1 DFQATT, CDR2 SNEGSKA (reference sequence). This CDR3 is CSARKTAGTDTQYF. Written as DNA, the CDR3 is TGCAGTGCTAGGAAAACAGCGGGAACAGATACGCAGTATTTT.

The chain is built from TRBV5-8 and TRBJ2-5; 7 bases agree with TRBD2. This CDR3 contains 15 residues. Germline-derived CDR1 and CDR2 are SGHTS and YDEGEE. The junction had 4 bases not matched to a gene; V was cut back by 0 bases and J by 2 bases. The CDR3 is CASSLGQRGQETQYF. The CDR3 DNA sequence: TGTGCCAGCAGCTTGGGCCAGCGGGGACAAGAGACCCAGTACTTC.

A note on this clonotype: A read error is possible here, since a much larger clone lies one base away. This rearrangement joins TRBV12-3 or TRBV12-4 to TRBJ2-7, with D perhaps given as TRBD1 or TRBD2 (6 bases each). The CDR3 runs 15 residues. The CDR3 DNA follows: TGTGCCAGCACCTTGGGTGGGGGGCTACCCTACGAGCAGTGCTTC. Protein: CASTLGGGLPYEQCF.

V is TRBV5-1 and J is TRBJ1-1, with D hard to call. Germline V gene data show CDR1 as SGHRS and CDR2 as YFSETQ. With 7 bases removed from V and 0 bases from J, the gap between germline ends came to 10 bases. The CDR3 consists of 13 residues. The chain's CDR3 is CASRDAMNTEAFF. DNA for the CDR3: TGCGCCAGCCGCGATGCGATGAACACTGAAGCTTTCTTT. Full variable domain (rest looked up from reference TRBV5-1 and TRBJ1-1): KAGVTQTPRYLIKTRGQQVTLSCSPISGHRSVSWYQQTPGQGLQFLFEYFSETQRNKGNFPGRFSGRQFSNSRSEMNVSTLELGDSALYLCASRDAMNTEAFFGQGTRLTVV.

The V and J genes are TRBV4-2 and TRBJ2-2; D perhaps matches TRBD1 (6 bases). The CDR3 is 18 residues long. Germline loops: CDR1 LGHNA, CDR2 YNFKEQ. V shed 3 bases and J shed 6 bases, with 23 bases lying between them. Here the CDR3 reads CASSHSPGQGRWSGELFF. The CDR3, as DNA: TGTGCCAGCAGCCATTCTCCTGGGCAGGGGAGATGGTCCGGGGAGCTGTTTTTT.

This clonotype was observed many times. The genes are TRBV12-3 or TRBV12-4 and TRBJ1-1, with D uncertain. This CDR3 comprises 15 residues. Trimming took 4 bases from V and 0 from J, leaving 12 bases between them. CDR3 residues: CASSYVGNMNTEAFF. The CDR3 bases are TGTGCCAGCAGTTACGTGGGGAACATGAACACTGAAGCTTTCTTT.

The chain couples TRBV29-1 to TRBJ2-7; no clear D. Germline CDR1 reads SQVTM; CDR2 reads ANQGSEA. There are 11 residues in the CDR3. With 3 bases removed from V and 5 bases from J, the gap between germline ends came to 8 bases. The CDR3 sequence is CSVDTGHEQYF. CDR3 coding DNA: TGCAGCGTTGATACCGGGCACGAGCAGTACTTC.

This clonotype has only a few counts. For the CDR3, the DNA is TGCAGTGCTAGAACTCCAGGGAGGAATTCACCCCTCCACTTT. Its protein product is CSARTPGRNSPLHF. The V gene is TRBV20-1, the J gene TRBJ1-6, with a weak D call TRBD1 (5 bases). The V and J ends lost 2 bases and 7 bases respectively, with 12 bases between them. CDR3 length: 14 residues. Germline values: CDR1 DFQATT, CDR2 SNEGSKA (reference sequence).

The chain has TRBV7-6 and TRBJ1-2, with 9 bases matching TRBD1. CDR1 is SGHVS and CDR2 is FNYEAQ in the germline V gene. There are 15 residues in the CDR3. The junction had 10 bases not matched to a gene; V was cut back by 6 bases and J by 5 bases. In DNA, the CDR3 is TGTGCCAGCAGTGCCGGGACAGGGCCCTCATATGGCTACACCTTC. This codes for CASSAGTGPSYGYTF.

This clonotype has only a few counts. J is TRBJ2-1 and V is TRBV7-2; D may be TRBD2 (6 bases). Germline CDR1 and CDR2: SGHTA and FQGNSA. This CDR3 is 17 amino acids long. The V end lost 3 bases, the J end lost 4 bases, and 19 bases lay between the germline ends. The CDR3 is CASSLVGLPGQYNEQFF. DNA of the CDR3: TGTGCCAGCAGCTTGGTGGGACTCCCGGGCCAATACAATGAGCAGTTCTTC.

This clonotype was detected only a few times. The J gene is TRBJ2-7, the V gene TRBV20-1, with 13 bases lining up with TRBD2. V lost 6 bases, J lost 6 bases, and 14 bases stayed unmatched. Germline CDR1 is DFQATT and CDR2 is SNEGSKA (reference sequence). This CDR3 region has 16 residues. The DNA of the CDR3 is TGCAGTGCCAATCAATACACTAGCGGGAGGGCCCGCGAGCAGTACTTC. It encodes CSANQYTSGRAREQYF.

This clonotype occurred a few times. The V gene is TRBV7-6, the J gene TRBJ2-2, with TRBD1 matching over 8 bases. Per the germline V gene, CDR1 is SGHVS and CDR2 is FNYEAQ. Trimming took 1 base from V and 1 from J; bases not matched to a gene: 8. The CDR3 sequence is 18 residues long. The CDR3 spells CASSLELAGTGNTGELFF. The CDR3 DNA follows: TGTGCCAGCAGCTTAGAATTAGCCGGGACAGGGAACACCGGGGAGCTGTTTTTT.